This TCR beta chain was identified during a study of cytomegalovirus exposure and HLA in healthy donors (dated by TCRdb to 2016 to 2017). In terms of the full investigation: According to an earlier analysis of several hundred of the donors, about 170 million T cells yielded some 120 million unique TCR beta sequences and about 280 Gb of sequence data. Roughly 290 gigabases of sequencing data and around 88 million unique TCR sequences made up an early release that covered nearly 650 HLA-typed donors. The genetic ancestry cluster associated with self-reported Caucasian donors included 81% of the roughly 400 genotyped donors. The study aimed to test whether cataloging public T cell receptors could reveal signatures of past pathogen exposure. The study used immunosequencing to profile the T cell repertoires of 670 or so subjects and linked those repertoires to cytomegalovirus serostatus. Along with the roughly 700-subject first cohort, a separate validation cohort of over 90 different subjects was used. To predict cytomegalovirus infection status, the study combined high-throughput TCR immunosequencing, statistical association of individual TCRs with disease status, and machine learning. A later analysis re-examined previously published TCR beta repertoires from hundreds of donors and added high-resolution HLA genotyping to investigate patterns of TCR occurrence. Rather than drawing on any new phenotypic data, the later analysis identified candidate immune exposures from TCR beta sequences and the way those sequences occurred across donors. An earlier analysis of about 620 of the donors applied high-throughput TCR beta sequencing to assess whether each TCR beta V gene segment acted as functional or pseudogenic. Donor age, sex, ethnicity and CMV serostatus were compiled together with the repertoire data. A later genetic analysis used genome-wide SNP genotypes for about 60% of the roughly 700 donors, treating that subset as a discovery cohort. All discovery cohort repertoires had been generated using a single sequencing platform. HLA typing included class I and class II loci at four-digit resolution. The number of typed donors differed by locus: roughly 629-640 for A, B, C, DRB1 and DQB1; approximately 520 for DQA1; 606 for DPA1; and about 450 for DPB1. A handful of DR-DQ haplotypes were handled as single units for association and clustering because linkage in the cohort was strong. On average, about 240,000 unique TCR beta nucleotide sequences were sequenced per donor among some 420 genotyped donors of the cohort, with about 17% of those sequences being non-productive. The research as a whole found: The classifier was reported to diagnose cytomegalovirus status with high specificity and sensitivity in both the original cohort and the validation cohort. The only immune exposure information available for the cohort was CMV serostatus. Assigning TCR associations to individual alleles was difficult when HLA alleles, especially DR and DQ, strongly co-occurred. Some IMGT-functional V segments, including TRBV6-2 and TRBV6-3, could not be distinguished by the 87-base-pair reads and were therefore excluded. Compared with the approximately 720-donor mean, donors in an Asian-associated ancestry cluster had fewer N-insertions in productive TCRs, according to a later genetic analysis. It was suggested by the authors that the approach could potentially be generalized to other disease states and immunological phenotypes. A few of the identified cytomegalovirus-associated TCR beta chains were confirmed in vitro to be specific for cytomegalovirus antigens. Because counts were too low, 15 to 20 rarely observed V segments, including chromosome 9 orphons, were left out of the earlier analysis of over 550 of the donors. According to a later analysis, TCR association rates differed among HLA loci, with DRB1 alleles showing the most associated TCRs and HLA-C alleles showing the fewest. Linkage disequilibrium might explain the correlated functional status among segregating V segments, but an unknown experimental factor could not be excluded. HLA typing was unavailable for some donors at each locus, so association tests used only the typed subset. A later analysis found that most CMV-associated TCR beta chains appeared HLA-restricted, with HLA associations seemingly driven largely by CMV exposure. Several of the top co-occurrence clusters appeared to be linked to parvovirus B19, influenza, CMV and Epstein-Barr virus, according to a later analysis. In a later genetic analysis, a missense DCLRE1C variant was associated with V-gene and J-gene trimming of TCR beta chains, and the association was replicated in an independent cohort. In an earlier analysis of around 600 of the donors, most TCR beta V segments were observed in productive rearrangements about 87% or about 30% of the time, broadly matching IMGT annotations. In a later analysis, HLA-associated TCR beta chains showed more clonal expansion and lower generation probabilities than non-associated chains that were equally common. A further reported finding was that TCR beta sequences accurately predicted the HLA-A and HLA-B alleles for most subjects in the first cohort. Roughly uniform sequencing depth across donors was assumed in presence/absence analyses, although this assumption may not hold. A cluster of highly shared sequence variants was judged likely to be a technical artifact of the sequencing pipeline. In this cohort, only TCR beta chains were sequenced, and detectable features were limited by the absence of alpha or paired-chain data. In a later analysis, 16,951 TCR beta sequences were associated with specific HLA alleles at a false discovery rate of 0.05. The study gave a list of about 160 TCR beta chains associated with cytomegalovirus. Most TCR sequences were observed very rarely across donors, whereas some public TCRs were present in many individuals.

The V and J ends are trimmed by 6 bases and 3 bases, leaving 15 bases between them. Measured from the cysteine to the phenylalanine, the CDR3 is 15 residues long. The DNA shown is the 45-base CDR3, in frame from base 1. As encoded in the germline V gene (reference sequence), CDR1 is PRHDT while CDR2 is FYEKMQ. The cohort was made up of about 670 healthy bone marrow donors. Cohort members were all nominally healthy when sampled, although unrecorded immune exposures were likely present. The donor tested CMV seronegative, placing the donor among the 350 or so seronegative members of the cohort. Every donor gave a peripheral blood sample, and the peripheral blood mononuclear cells from that sample were used for TCR beta sequencing. The Qiagen DNeasy Blood Extraction Kit was used to extract genomic DNA from the blood cell samples. Concerning this clone: Its specific antigen is unknown. No clone much larger than this one lies a single base away; base qualities are absent.

The receptor library was made with the immunoSEQ multiplex PCR assay. For the multiplex PCR, a mixture combining 60 forward primers for TCR Vbeta segments and 13 reverse primers for TCR Jbeta segments was used. The CDR3 region of rearranged TCR beta genes was amplified from genomic DNA by a multiplex PCR assay. On the Illumina HiSeq System, the amplified TCR beta libraries were sequenced as 87-base-pair reads. The paper's processing steps were these. In a later analysis, 77 million or so unique TCR beta chains were counted across the approximately 640 repertoires, and roughly 11 million of these chains were shared by at least two donors. Raw reads were error-corrected and collapsed into unique sequences by a nearest-neighbor algorithm in which closely related sequences were merged to remove PCR and sequencing errors. V, D and J gene segments were assigned by aligning CDR3 sequences to IMGT reference sequences. Each retained sequence needed at least a six-nucleotide match to both a V gene segment and a J gene segment. Rearrangements were called productive when the CDR3 lacked stop codons and stayed in frame with V and J; all others were non-productive. CDR3 was defined according to IMGT convention as the region running from the second conserved V-encoded cysteine to the conserved J-encoded phenylalanine. The earlier analysis of about 610 of the donors excluded any sequence lacking an unambiguous match to a single V gene segment. An earlier analysis of several hundred of the donors called V segments functional above 56.7% productive rearrangements and segregating when the between-donor standard deviation exceeded 5%. A statistical classification framework was built for diagnosing cytomegalovirus status from the catalog of TCR beta chain sequences. A later analysis assigned V and J genes by comparing TCR nucleotide sequences with IMGT/GENE-DB human TR gene sequences. Using the TCRdist pipeline, a later analysis assigned CDR3 sequences along with most-parsimonious VDJ recombination scenarios. In a later analysis, each TCR beta chain was defined by its CDR3 amino acid sequence together with its V-gene family, and reads without a unique V-gene family were excluded. A later analysis removed 550 to 650 highly shared, low-generation-probability nucleotide sequences to deal with suspected cross-contamination and a sequencing artifact. A later analysis calculated a clonal expansion index for each public chain from normalized within-repertoire ranks of inferred template counts. In a later analysis, generation probabilities were computed with a VDJ recombination model fitted to out-of-frame rearrangements, and the resulting probabilities were checked against IGoR. Hypergeometric tests were used in a later analysis to score TCR-TCR, TCR-HLA and TCR-CMV co-occurrence, with a repertoire-size bias correction applied to the TCR pairs. A later analysis estimated false discovery rates by permuting HLA or CMV assignments 20 times. In a later analysis, co-occurring TCRs were grouped using DBSCAN, and TCRdist sequence similarity was added for clustering within HLA-allele-positive subsets. Repertoires with fewer than 30,000 or more than 120,000 public chains were left out of co-occurrence clustering, as were a few repertoires with anomalous nucleotide sharing. TCRdb obtained this table from immuneACCESS and retained in-frame rearrangements with V and J assigned. These tables miss some clones; where compared with another copy, unresolved V genes account for less than half of the shortfall, and the remainder is unexplained. The V and J calls and clone size come from that table; D and trimming were worked out from the DNA. The sample has roughly 100,000 clones on record, around 70% of them singletons. The ten biggest clones cover 1.3% of the sample.

This receptor chain uses TRBV13 and TRBJ2-4; TRBD1 is a possible D gene, resting on 6 matching bases. Input material: PBMCs. The origin of this receptor is a man aged 40-49 years in good health and CMV-seronegative. At the DNA level, the sequence is TGTGCCAGCAGACGGACAGAAACGGGCAAAAACATTCAGTACTTC. It translates to CASRRTETGKNIQYF.